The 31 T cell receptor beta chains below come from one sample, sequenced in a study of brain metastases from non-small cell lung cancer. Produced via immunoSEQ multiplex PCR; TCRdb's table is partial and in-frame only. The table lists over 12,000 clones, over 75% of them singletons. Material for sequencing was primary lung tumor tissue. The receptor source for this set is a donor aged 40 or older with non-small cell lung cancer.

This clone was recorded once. CDR3 amino acids: CASSQGPFQFF. CDR3 in DNA: TGTGCCAGCAGCCAAGGGCCTTTCCAATTCTTC. V and J are TRBV14 and TRBJ2-1; D uncertain. Germline assignment: CDR1 SGHDN and CDR2 FVKESK. The CDR3 extends over 11 amino acids. V was clipped by 1 base and J by 16 bases, with 11 bases between them.

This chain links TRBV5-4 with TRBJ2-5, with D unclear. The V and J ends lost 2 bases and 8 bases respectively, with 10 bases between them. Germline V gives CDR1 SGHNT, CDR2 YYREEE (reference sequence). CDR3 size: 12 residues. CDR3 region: CASSLDFFTQYF. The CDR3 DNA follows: TGTGCCAGCAGCTTAGACTTTTTCACCCAGTACTTC.

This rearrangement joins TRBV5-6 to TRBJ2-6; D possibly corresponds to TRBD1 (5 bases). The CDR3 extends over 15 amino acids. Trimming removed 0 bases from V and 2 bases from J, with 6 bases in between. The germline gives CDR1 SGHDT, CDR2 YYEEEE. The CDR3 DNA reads TGTGCCAGCAGCTTGGGGGGCACTGGGGCCAACGTCCTGACTTTC. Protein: CASSLGGTGANVLTF.

The CDR3 region is CASGAQGVGEQYV. The DNA for the CDR3 is TGTGCCAGCGGTGCACAGGGCGTCGGCGAGCAGTACGTC. This chain joins TRBV2 and TRBJ2-7; D is perhaps TRBD1 (6 bases). In germline, CDR1 is SNHLY, CDR2 FYNNEI. V lost 8 bases and J 6 bases, leaving 17 bases between the germline ends. The CDR3 consists of 13 residues.

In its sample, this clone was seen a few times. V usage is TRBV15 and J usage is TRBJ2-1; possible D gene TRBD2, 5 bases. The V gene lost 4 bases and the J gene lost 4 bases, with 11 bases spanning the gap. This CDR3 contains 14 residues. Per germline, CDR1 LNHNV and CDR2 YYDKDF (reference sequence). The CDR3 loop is CATSKIRGYNEQFF. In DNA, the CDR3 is TGTGCCACCAGCAAGATACGGGGTTACAATGAGCAGTTCTTC.

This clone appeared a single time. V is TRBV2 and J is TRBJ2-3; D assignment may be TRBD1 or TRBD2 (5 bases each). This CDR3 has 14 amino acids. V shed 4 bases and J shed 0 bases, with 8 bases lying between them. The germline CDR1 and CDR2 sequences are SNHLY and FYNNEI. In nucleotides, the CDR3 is TGTGCCAGCAGTGGAGGGGCTAGCACAGATACGCAGTATTTT. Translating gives CASSGGASTDTQYF. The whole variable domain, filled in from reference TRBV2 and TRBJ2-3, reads EPEVTQTPSHQVTQMGQEVILRCVPISNHLYFYWYRQILGQKVEFLVSFYNNEISEKSEIFDDQFSVERPDGSNFTLKIRSTKLEDSAMYFCASSGGASTDTQYFGPGTRLTVL.

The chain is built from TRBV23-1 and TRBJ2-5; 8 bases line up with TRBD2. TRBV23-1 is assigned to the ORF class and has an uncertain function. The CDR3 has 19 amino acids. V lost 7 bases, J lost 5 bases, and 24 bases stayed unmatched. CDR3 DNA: TGCGCCAGCACTTCTCACCCTTGGGGGAGCGGGGGAGGGGAGGAGACCCAGTACTTC. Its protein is CASTSHPWGSGGGEETQYF.

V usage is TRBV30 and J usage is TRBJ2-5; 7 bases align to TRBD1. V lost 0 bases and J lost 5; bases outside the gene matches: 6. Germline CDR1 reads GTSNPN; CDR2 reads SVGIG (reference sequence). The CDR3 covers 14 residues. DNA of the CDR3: TGTGCCTGGAGTGTAATAGGGGGCCGGGAGACCCAGTACTTC. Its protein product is CAWSVIGGRETQYF.

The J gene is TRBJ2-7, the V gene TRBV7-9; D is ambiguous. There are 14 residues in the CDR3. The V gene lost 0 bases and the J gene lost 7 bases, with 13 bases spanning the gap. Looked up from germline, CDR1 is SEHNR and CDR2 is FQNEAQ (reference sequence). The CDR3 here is CASSLAVGSREQYF. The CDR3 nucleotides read TGTGCCAGCAGCTTAGCTGTGGGTTCGCGGGAGCAGTACTTC. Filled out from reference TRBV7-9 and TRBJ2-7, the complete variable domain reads DTGVSQNPRHKITKRGQNVTFRCDPISEHNRLYWYRQTLGQGPEFLTYFQNEAQLEKSRLLSDRFSAERPKGSFSTLEIQRTEQGDSAMYLCASSLAVGSREQYFGPGTRLTVT.

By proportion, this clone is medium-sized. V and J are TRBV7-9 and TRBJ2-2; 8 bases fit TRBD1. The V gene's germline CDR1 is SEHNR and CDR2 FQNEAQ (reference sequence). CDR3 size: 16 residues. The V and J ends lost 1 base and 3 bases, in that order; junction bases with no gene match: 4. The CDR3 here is CASSLGTGFYTGELFF. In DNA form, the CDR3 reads TGTGCCAGCAGCTTAGGGACAGGGTTCTACACCGGGGAGCTGTTTTTT.

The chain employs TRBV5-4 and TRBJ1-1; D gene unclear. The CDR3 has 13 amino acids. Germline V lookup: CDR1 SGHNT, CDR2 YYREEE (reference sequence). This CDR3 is CATHREGNTEAFF. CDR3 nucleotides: TGTGCTACCCATCGGGAGGGGAACACTGAAGCTTTCTTT.

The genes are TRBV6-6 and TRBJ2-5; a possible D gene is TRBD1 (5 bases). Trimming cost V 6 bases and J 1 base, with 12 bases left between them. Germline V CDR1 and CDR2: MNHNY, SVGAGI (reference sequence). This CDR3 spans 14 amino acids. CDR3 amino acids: CASRGPGPQETQYF. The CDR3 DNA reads TGTGCCAGCAGAGGCCCAGGGCCCCAAGAGACCCAGTACTTC.

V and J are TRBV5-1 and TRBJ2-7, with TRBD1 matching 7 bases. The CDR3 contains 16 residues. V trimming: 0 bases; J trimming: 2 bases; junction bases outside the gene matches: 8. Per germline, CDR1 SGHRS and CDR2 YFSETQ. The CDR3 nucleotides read TGCGCCAGCAGCTTGGGGAGAAGGGGGCCCACCTACGAGCAGTACTTC. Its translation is CASSLGRRGPTYEQYF.

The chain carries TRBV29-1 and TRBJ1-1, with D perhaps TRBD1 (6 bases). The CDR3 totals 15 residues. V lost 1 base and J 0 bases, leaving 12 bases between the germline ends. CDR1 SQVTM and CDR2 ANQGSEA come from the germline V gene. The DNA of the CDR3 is TGCAGCGTTGAAGGGGGGCCGGGCATGAACACTGAAGCTTTCTTT. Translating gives CSVEGGPGMNTEAFF.

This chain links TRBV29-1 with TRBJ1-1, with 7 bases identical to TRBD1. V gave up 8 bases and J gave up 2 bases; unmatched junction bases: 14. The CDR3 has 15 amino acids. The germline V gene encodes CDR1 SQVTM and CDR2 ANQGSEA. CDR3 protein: CSPEGRGLSNTEAFF. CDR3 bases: TGCAGCCCGGAGGGGAGGGGGCTGTCTAACACTGAAGCTTTCTTT.

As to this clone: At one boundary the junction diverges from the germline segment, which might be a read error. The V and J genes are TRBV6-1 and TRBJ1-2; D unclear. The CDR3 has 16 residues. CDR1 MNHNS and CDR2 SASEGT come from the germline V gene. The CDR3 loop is CASSEAHGLFTYGYIF. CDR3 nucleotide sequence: TGTGCCAGCAGTGAAGCTCACGGACTGTTTACGTATGGCTACATCTTC.

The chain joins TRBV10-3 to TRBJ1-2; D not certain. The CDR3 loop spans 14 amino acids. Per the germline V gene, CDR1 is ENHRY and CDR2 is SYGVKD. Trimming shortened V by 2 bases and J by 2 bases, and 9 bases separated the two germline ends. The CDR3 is CAISEVTINYGYTF. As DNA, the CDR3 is TGTGCCATCAGTGAGGTGACAATCAACTATGGCTACACCTTC.

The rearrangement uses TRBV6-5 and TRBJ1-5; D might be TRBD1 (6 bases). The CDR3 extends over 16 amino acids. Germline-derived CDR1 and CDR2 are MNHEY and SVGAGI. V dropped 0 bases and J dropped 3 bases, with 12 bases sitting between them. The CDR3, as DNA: TGTGCCAGCAGTTACTCGGGGGCAGGCCTCAATCAGCCCCAGCATTTT. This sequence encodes CASSYSGAGLNQPQHF.

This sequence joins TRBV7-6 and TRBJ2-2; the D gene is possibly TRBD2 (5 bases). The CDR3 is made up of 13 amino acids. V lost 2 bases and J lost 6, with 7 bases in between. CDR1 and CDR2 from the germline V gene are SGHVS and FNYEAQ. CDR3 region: CASSLRGSGELFF. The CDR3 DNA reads TGTGCCAGCAGCTTAAGAGGGTCCGGGGAGCTGTTTTTT.

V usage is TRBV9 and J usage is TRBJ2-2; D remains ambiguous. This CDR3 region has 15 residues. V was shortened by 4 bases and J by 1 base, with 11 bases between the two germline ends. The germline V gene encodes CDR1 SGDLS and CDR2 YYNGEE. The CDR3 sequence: CASSPQPLNTGELFF. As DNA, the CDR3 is TGTGCCAGCAGCCCCCAGCCTTTGAACACCGGGGAGCTGTTTTTT. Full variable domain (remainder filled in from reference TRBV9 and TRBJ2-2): DSGVTQTPKHLITATGQRVTLRCSPRSGDLSVYWYQQSLDQGLQFLIQYYNGEERAKGNILERFSAQQFPDLHSELNLSSLELGDSALYFCASSPQPLNTGELFFGEGSRLTVL.

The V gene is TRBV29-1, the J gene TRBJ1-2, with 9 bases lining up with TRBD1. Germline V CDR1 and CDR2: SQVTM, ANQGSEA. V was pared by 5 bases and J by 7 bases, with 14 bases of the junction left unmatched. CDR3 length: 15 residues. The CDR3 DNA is TGCAGCGTTTATCTTCGACAGGGGGAGCTTTTTGGCTACACCTTC. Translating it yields CSVYLRQGELFGYTF.

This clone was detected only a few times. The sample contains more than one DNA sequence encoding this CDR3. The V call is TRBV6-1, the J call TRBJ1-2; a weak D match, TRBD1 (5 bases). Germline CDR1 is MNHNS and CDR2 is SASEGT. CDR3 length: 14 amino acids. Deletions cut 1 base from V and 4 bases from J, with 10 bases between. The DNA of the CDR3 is TGTGCCAGCAGTGAAGGAACAGGCCTCTATGGCTACACCTTC. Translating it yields CASSEGTGLYGYTF.

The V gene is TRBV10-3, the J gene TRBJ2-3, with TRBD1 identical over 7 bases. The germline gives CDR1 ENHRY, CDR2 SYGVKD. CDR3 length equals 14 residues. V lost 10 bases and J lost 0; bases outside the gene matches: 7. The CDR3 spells CATRQGPSTDTQYF. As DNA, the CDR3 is TGTGCCACCAGACAGGGCCCTAGCACAGATACGCAGTATTTT.

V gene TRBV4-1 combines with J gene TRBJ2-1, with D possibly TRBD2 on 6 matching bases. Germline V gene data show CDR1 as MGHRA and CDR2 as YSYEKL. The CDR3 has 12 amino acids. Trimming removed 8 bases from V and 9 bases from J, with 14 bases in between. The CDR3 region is CASRTGASEQFF. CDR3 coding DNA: TGCGCCAGCCGCACGGGAGCGAGTGAGCAGTTCTTC.

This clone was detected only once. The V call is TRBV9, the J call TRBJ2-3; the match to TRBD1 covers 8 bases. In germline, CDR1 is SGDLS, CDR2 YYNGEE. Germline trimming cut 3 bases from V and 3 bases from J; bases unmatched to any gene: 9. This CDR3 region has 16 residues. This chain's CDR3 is CASSAVQGEGTDTQYF. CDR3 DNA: TGTGCCAGCAGCGCCGTACAGGGGGAAGGTACAGATACGCAGTATTTT.

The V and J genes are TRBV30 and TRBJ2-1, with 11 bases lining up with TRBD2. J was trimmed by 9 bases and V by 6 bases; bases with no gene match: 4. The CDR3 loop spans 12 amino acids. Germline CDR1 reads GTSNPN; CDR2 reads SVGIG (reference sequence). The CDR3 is CACSGGAREQFF. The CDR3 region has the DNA TGTGCCTGTAGCGGGGGGGCTCGTGAGCAGTTCTTC.

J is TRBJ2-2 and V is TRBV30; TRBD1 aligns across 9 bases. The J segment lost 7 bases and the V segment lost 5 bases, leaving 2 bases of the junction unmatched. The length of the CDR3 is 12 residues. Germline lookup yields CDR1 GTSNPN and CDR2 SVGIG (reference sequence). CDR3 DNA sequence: TGTGCCTGGGGGGACAGGGACGGGGAGCTGTTTTTT. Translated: CAWGDRDGELFF.

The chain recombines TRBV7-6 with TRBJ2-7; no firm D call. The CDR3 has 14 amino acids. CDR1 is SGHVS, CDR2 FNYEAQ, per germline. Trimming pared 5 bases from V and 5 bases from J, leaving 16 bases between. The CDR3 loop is CASSPRSGAHEQYF. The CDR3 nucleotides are TGTGCCAGCAGCCCCCGGTCCGGCGCTCACGAGCAGTACTTC.

CDR3 sequence (DNA): TGTGCCAGCACCCCAGGGAGCTCCGGGGAGCTGTTTTTT. Protein sequence: CASTPGSSGELFF. The chain carries TRBV9 and TRBJ2-2; D might be TRBD1 or TRBD2, each matching 5 bases. The CDR3 covers 13 residues. V lost 6 bases, J lost 6 bases, and 12 bases lay in between. From germline, CDR1 is SGDLS and CDR2 YYNGEE.

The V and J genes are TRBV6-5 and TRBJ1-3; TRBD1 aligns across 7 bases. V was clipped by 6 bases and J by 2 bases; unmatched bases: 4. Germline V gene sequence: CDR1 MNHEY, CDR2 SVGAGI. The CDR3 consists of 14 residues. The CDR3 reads CASRTTGTGNTIYF. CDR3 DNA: TGTGCCAGCAGAACGACAGGGACTGGAAACACCATATATTTT.

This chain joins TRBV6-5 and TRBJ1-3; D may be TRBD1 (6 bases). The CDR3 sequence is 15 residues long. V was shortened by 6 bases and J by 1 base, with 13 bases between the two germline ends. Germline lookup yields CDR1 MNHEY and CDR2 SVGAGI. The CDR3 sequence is CASRDTGTSGNTIYF. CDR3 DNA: TGTGCCAGCAGAGATACAGGGACTTCTGGAAACACCATATATTTT.